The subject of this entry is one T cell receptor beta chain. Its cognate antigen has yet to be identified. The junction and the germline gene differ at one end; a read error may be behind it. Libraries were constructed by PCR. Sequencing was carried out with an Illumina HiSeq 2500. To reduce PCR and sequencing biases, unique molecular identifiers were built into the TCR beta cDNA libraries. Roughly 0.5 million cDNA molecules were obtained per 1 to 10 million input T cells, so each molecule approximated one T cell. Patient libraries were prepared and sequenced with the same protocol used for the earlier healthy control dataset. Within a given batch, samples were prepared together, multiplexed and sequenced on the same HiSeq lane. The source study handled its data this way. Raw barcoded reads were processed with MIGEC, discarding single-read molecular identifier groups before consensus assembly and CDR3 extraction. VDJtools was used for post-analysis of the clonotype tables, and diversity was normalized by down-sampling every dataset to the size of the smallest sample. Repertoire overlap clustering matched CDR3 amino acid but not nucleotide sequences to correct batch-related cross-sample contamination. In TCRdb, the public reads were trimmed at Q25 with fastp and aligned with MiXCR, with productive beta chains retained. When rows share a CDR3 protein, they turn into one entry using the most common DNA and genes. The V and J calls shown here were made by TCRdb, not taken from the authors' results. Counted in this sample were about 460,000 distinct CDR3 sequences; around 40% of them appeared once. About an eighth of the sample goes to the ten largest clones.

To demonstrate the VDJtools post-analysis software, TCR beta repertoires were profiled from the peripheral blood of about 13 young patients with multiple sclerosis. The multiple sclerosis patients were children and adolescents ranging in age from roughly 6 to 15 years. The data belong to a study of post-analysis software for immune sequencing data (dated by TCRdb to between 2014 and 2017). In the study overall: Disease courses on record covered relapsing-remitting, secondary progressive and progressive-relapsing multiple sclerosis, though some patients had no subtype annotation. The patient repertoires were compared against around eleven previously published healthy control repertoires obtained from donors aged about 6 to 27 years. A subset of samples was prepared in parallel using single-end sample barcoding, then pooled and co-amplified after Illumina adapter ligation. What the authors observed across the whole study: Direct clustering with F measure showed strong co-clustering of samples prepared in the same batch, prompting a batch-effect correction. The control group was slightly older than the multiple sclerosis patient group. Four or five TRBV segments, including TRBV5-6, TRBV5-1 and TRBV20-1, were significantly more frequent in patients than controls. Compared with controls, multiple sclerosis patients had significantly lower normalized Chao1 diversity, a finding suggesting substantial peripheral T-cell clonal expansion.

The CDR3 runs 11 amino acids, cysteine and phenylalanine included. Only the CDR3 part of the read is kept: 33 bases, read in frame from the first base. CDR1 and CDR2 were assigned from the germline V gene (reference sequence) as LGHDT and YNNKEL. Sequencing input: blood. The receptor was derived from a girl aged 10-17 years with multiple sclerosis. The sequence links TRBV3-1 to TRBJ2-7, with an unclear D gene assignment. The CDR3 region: CAGSLYYEQYF. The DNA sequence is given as TGTGCCGGCAGCCTTTATTACGAGCAGTACTTT.